The entry that follows covers one TCR beta chain sequence. The sample comes from a study of lymphopenia after photon versus proton radiotherapy. TCRdb's copy holds only in-frame clones and misses some; the assay was immunoSEQ multiplex PCR. Of around 18,000 clones detected, 84% appear once; the ten largest clones hold 20% to 25%. The germline V gene has CDR1 LNHNV and CDR2 YYDKDF (reference sequence). The ends were cut back, 0 bases at V and 3 bases at J, with 11 bases in the middle. CDR3 length: 16 amino acids. The chain links TRBV15 to TRBJ1-4; D is ambiguous. The clonotype was recovered from a man in his 70s with pancreatic cancer. The sequences come from peripheral blood, collected from a patient treated with proton-based radiotherapy. CDR3 loop: CATSRDLRVPNEKLFF. The CDR3 coding sequence is TGTGCCACCAGCAGAGATCTGCGGGTCCCTAATGAAAAACTGTTTTTT.